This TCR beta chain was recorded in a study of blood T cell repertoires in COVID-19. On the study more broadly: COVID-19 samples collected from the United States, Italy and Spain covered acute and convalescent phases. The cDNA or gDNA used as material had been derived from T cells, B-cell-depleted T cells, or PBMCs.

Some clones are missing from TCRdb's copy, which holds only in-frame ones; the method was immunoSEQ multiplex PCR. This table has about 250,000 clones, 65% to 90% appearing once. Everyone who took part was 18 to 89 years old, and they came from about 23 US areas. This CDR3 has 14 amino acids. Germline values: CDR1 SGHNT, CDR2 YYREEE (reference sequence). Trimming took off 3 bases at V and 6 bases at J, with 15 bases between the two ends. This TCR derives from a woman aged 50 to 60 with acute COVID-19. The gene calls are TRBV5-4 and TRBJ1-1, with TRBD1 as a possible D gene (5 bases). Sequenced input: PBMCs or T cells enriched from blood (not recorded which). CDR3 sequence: CASSSHSGGPEAFF. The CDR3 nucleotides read TGTGCCAGCAGCTCCCACTCGGGGGGTCCTGAAGCTTTCTTT.